Following are 7 T cell receptor beta chains from one sample sequenced in a study of immune heterogeneity within non-small cell lung tumors. The TCR beta CDR3 region was amplified by multiplex PCR employing 32 V and 13 J primers. In TCRdb, the multiplex PCR reads were re-called with MiXCR into one record per CDR3 protein. The sample has 14,000 to 15,000 distinct CDR3 sequences, 25% to 35% seen once. Bulk tumor genomic DNA constituted the template, at approximately 600 ng per sample. During surgery, several far-apart biopsies were obtained from every primary tumor. Samples came from untreated patients having curative surgery for newly diagnosed non-small cell lung cancer. The sequenced material came from lung tumor tissue. All receptors derive from a middle-aged man with non-small cell lung cancer.

This clonotype was seen a few times. An end of the junction differs from the germline gene, which may be a read error. The V gene is TRBV11-3, the J gene TRBJ2-7, with D hard to call. The CDR3 spans 13 residues. Per germline, CDR1 SGHNT and CDR2 YENEEA. The CDR3 here is CASSSDGSYGQYF. CDR3 coding DNA: TGTGCCAGCAGCTCGGACGGGTCCTACGGGCAGTACTTC.

By share, this clonotype ranks as medium-sized. This chain links TRBV6-7 with TRBJ2-7, with D possibly matching TRBD2 (6 bases). TRBV6-7 qualifies as an ORF whose function is uncertain. CDR3 size: 14 residues. Trimming shortened V by 9 bases and J by 2 bases, and 17 bases separated the two germline ends. CDR3 protein: CASRLEGDPYEQYF. Written as DNA, the CDR3 is TGTGCCAGTCGATTGGAGGGAGATCCCTACGAGCAGTACTTC.

Within the sample, this clonotype is medium-sized. The V call is TRBV19, the J call TRBJ1-2, with 7 bases that match TRBD1. Germline values: CDR1 LNHDA, CDR2 SQIVND (reference sequence). The CDR3 is 12 amino acids. The ends lost 8 bases at V and 2 bases at J; junction bases unmatched: 2. The CDR3 nucleotides are TGTGCCAGTCTACAGGGGAACTATGGCTACACCTTC. Residues: CASLQGNYGYTF.

This clonotype appeared once. A much larger clone sits a single nucleotide away, making a read error possible. The rearrangement uses TRBV5-1 and TRBJ1-1, with a tentative D call TRBD1 (6 bases). V gave up 3 bases and J gave up 0 bases, with 15 bases separating them. From germline, CDR1 is SGHRS and CDR2 YFSETQ. This CDR3 region has 16 residues. This CDR3 reads CASSSFSGTMNTEAFF. The CDR3 nucleotides read TGCGCCAGCAGCTCCTTCTCGGGGACAATGAACACTGAAGCTTTCTTT.

The chain is built from TRBV2 and TRBJ1-5; D unclear. Germline assignment: CDR1 SNHLY and CDR2 FYNNEI. V dropped 6 bases and J dropped 4 bases, with 10 bases sitting between them. The CDR3 runs 13 residues. CDR3 sequence (DNA): TGTGCCAGCAGCGGTGACGGGAATCAGCCCCAGCATTTT. Translating it yields CASSGDGNQPQHF.

The CDR3: CSARTSGLGTQYF. The CDR3 nucleotides are TGCAGTGCCCGGACTAGCGGCCTCGGGACCCAGTACTTC. The chain couples TRBV20-1 to TRBJ2-5; 10 bases match TRBD2. J was trimmed by 7 bases and V by 6 bases; bases with no gene match: 8. The CDR3 covers 13 residues. The V gene's germline CDR1 is DFQATT and CDR2 SNEGSKA (reference sequence).

This chain's CDR3 is CAGTETLGANVLTF. The CDR3 nucleotides read TGTGCCGGCACCGAGACGTTAGGGGCCAACGTCCTGACTTTC. The V gene is TRBV3-1, the J gene TRBJ2-6, with unresolved D. The V gene lost 11 bases and the J gene lost 4 bases, with 15 bases spanning the gap. The CDR3 is 14 amino acids. CDR1 and CDR2 (germline): LGHDT, YNNKEL (reference sequence). Full variable domain (rest looked up from reference TRBV3-1 and TRBJ2-6): DTAVSQTPKYLVTQMGNDKSIKCEQNLGHDTMYWYKQDSKKFLKIMFSYNNKELIINETVPNRFSPKSPDKAHLNLHINSLELGDSAVYFCAGTETLGANVLTFGAGSRLTVL.